This entry lists 22 T cell receptor beta chains sequenced from one sample in a study of blood T cell repertoires in COVID-19. Using immunoSEQ multiplex PCR, the repertoire was profiled, and TCRdb retains in-frame clones only, with some absent. The sample has over 200,000 clones; 70% to 85% are singletons. Input material: PBMCs or T cells enriched from blood (not recorded which). The receptors shown here come from a man aged 60-69 years who had recovered from COVID-19.

The J gene is TRBJ2-1, the V gene TRBV3-1 (or the pseudogene TRBV3-2); TRBD1 is a possible D gene (7 bases). Looked up from germline, CDR1 is LGHDT and CDR2 is YNNKEL (reference sequence). The CDR3 contains 15 residues. Trimming cost V 1 base and J 7 bases, with 14 bases left between them. CDR3 loop: CASSQAGARGNEQFF. CDR3 nucleotides: TGTGCCAGCAGCCAAGCGGGGGCCAGGGGGAATGAGCAGTTCTTC.

The J gene is TRBJ2-7, the V gene TRBV19; D perhaps matches TRBD2 (6 bases). V was clipped by 5 bases and J by 2 bases, with 13 bases between them. CDR1 LNHDA and CDR2 SQIVND come from the germline V gene (reference sequence). CDR3 length: 14 residues. CDR3 nucleotides: TGTGCCAGTAGTCAAAGGGAGGTCGCCTACGAGCAGTACTTC. This sequence encodes CASSQREVAYEQYF.

V and J are TRBV9 and TRBJ2-2, with 7 bases lining up with TRBD2. With V trimmed by 3 bases and J by 7 bases, 9 bases remained unmatched. Germline CDR1 and CDR2: SGDLS and YYNGEE. This CDR3 spans 15 amino acids. CDR3 bases: TGTGCCAGCAGCGCAAAACTAGCGAACGGCGGGGAGCTGTTTTTT. This codes for CASSAKLANGGELFF.

The V call is TRBV6-1, the J call TRBJ1-5, with D possibly being TRBD1 (6 bases). Germline V gives CDR1 MNHNS, CDR2 SASEGT. The CDR3 runs to 14 residues. V lost 11 bases, J lost 4 bases, and 18 bases lay in between. CDR3 bases: TGTGCCTCCGGGGGGGCAGGTGAGAATCAGCCCCAGCATTTT. Protein sequence: CASGGAGENQPQHF.

V usage is TRBV27 and J usage is TRBJ2-7; 10 nucleotides match TRBD2. V shed 5 bases and J 3 bases; nucleotides not matched to a gene: 7. Germline V gene data show CDR1 as MNHEY and CDR2 as SMNVEV (reference sequence). The CDR3 has 15 residues. CDR3 amino acids: CASSIVAGGSYEQYF. The CDR3 coding sequence is TGTGCCAGCAGTATTGTAGCGGGGGGTAGCTACGAGCAGTACTTC.

V gene TRBV5-3 combines with J gene TRBJ2-7; D call uncertain. TRBV5-3 is identified as an open reading frame with a role that is uncertain. This CDR3 region has 12 residues. The V and J ends lost 10 bases and 0 bases respectively, with 11 bases between them. CDR3: CAPRVSSYEQYF. The CDR3 nucleotides read TGTGCCCCTCGGGTCAGCTCCTACGAGCAGTACTTC.

Regarding this clone: This specimen includes other DNA sequences encoding the same CDR3. The V and J genes are TRBV19 and TRBJ1-6; 10 positions agree with TRBD1. This CDR3 has 14 residues. V trimming: 3 bases; J trimming: 10 bases; junction bases outside the gene matches: 3. Looked up from germline, CDR1 is LNHDA and CDR2 is SQIVND (reference sequence). CDR3 coding DNA: TGTGCCAGTAGTATCCGGGACAGGGGATCACCCCTCCACTTT. It translates to CASSIRDRGSPLHF.

The J gene is TRBJ2-1, the V gene TRBV29-1, with TRBD2 identical over 12 bases. This CDR3 is built from 13 residues. CDR1 is SQVTM, CDR2 ANQGSEA, per germline. With 8 bases clipped from V and 12 bases from J, the junction kept 11 bases outside the gene matches. CDR3 bases: TGCAGCACAAGACTAGCGGGGGAGAGTGGGCAGTTCTTC. Translating gives CSTRLAGESGQFF.

The rearrangement uses TRBV30 and TRBJ1-1; D remains unclear. Germline assignment: CDR1 GTSNPN and CDR2 SVGIG (reference sequence). The CDR3 sequence is 12 residues long. CDR3 bases: TGTGGGGGAGCGGGGAGTAACACTGAAGCTTTCTTT. Amino acids: CGGAGSNTEAFF.

V gene TRBV27 combines with J gene TRBJ1-6, with D uncertain. This CDR3 spans 15 amino acids. The V and J ends lost 7 bases and 3 bases respectively, with 13 bases between them. Per germline, CDR1 MNHEY and CDR2 SMNVEV (reference sequence). The CDR3 coding sequence is TGTGCCAGCACTTGGATCCGCGGCTATAATTCACCCCTCCACTTT. Amino acid sequence: CASTWIRGYNSPLHF.

The V gene is TRBV5-8, the J gene TRBJ1-4; 8 nucleotides align to TRBD1. The CDR3 totals 16 residues. J lost 0 bases, V lost 4 bases, and 5 bases had no gene match. CDR1 is SGHTS and CDR2 is YDEGEE in the germline V gene. The CDR3 DNA is TGTGCCAGCAGCCAGGGGGCACCTGCAACTAATGAAAAACTGTTTTTT. This codes for CASSQGAPATNEKLFF.

This sequence joins TRBV5-1 and TRBJ2-2, with D maybe TRBD2 (6 bases). This CDR3 is built from 15 residues. Per the germline V gene, CDR1 is SGHRS and CDR2 is YFSETQ. The V end was cut by 5 bases, the J end by 2 bases, with 13 bases between. The DNA for the CDR3 is TGCGCCAGCAGATGGACCGGGACTAACACCGGGGAGCTGTTTTTT. This sequence encodes CASRWTGTNTGELFF.

The gene calls are TRBV10-3 and TRBJ2-7, with 7 positions matching TRBD1. This CDR3 comprises 12 residues. The germline CDR1 and CDR2 sequences are ENHRY and SYGVKD. V was pared by 9 bases and J by 2 bases, with 4 bases of the junction left unmatched. The CDR3 bases are TGTGCCATTCGGGACAGCCCCTACGAGCAGTACTTC. It specifies CAIRDSPYEQYF.

This clone was picked up a small number of times. This sequence joins TRBV19 and TRBJ1-5; 7 bases map to TRBD1. CDR1 and CDR2 (germline): LNHDA, SQIVND (reference sequence). The CDR3 loop spans 15 amino acids. Germline trimming cut 8 bases from V and 2 bases from J; bases unmatched to any gene: 9. CDR3 protein: CASQGQTNRNQPQHF. CDR3 nucleotides: TGTGCCAGTCAGGGACAGACAAATCGCAATCAGCCCCAGCATTTT.

V and J are TRBV15 and TRBJ2-7; 8 positions agree with TRBD1. After removal of 4 bases from V and 5 bases from J, the junction contained 7 bases not matched to a gene. Germline V gene data show CDR1 as LNHNV and CDR2 as YYDKDF (reference sequence). This CDR3 is built from 14 residues. The CDR3 region is CATSIDRGRNEQYF. Here the CDR3 DNA reads TGTGCCACCAGCATTGACAGGGGTCGCAACGAGCAGTACTTC.

This clone appeared once. This chain joins TRBV4-2 and TRBJ2-1, with TRBD1 identical over 8 bases. V was clipped by 0 bases and J by 4 bases; unmatched bases: 2. The CDR3 has 15 amino acids. Germline V lookup: CDR1 LGHNA, CDR2 YNFKEQ. CDR3 in DNA: TGTGCCAGCAGCCAAGAGGGACAGGCATACAATGAGCAGTTCTTC. This encodes CASSQEGQAYNEQFF.

The J gene is TRBJ1-6, the V gene TRBV5-1; 8 bases align to TRBD1. The junction had 4 bases not matched to a gene; V was cut back by 4 bases and J by 7 bases. Germline V lookup: CDR1 SGHRS, CDR2 YFSETQ. The CDR3 sequence is 14 residues long. DNA of the CDR3: TGCGCCAGCAGCCCGGACAGGGCGAATTCACCCCTCCACTTT. This codes for CASSPDRANSPLHF.

In this sample, this clone turned up a few times. The V call is TRBV4-2, the J call TRBJ1-2, with 7 bases identical to TRBD1. From germline, CDR1 is LGHNA and CDR2 YNFKEQ. V trimming: 0 bases; J trimming: 9 bases; junction bases outside the gene matches: 10. The CDR3 contains 15 residues. The CDR3 region is CASSQDPGTAGCYTF. In DNA form, the CDR3 reads TGTGCCAGCAGCCAAGACCCGGGGACAGCTGGCTGCTACACCTTC.

The chain joins TRBV2 to TRBJ1-4; D gene uncertain. Germline CDR1 is SNHLY and CDR2 is FYNNEI. The CDR3 has 13 residues. V lost 3 bases and J lost 10, with 12 bases in between. DNA of the CDR3: TGTGCCAGCAGTGACGGGATTTTCGGAAAACTGTTTTTT. As protein: CASSDGIFGKLFF.

This clone has a handful of counts. J is TRBJ1-2 and V is TRBV3-1 (or the pseudogene TRBV3-2); D is uncertain. The CDR3 extends over 13 amino acids. V was clipped by 0 bases and J by 8 bases, with 10 bases between them. Per the germline V gene, CDR1 is LGHDT and CDR2 is YNNKEL (reference sequence). The CDR3 DNA is TGTGCCAGCAGCCAAGATTGGAGGGCCGGCTACACCTTC. This gives the protein CASSQDWRAGYTF.

The chain combines TRBV9 with TRBJ1-2, with 9 bases matching TRBD1. The germline CDR1 and CDR2 sequences are SGDLS and YYNGEE. Trimming took 3 bases from V and 2 from J; bases not matched to a gene: 8. The length of the CDR3 is 16 residues. This CDR3 reads CASSGRGQGVNYGYTF. CDR3 bases: TGTGCCAGCAGCGGAAGGGGACAGGGTGTGAACTATGGCTACACCTTC. The full variable domain, rest sourced from reference TRBV9 and TRBJ1-2, is DSGVTQTPKHLITATGQRVTLRCSPRSGDLSVYWYQQSLDQGLQFLIQYYNGEERAKGNILERFSAQQFPDLHSELNLSSLELGDSALYFCASSGRGQGVNYGYTFGSGTRLTVV.

V usage is TRBV29-1 and J usage is TRBJ1-2; 7 bases match TRBD1. Germline V gives CDR1 SQVTM, CDR2 ANQGSEA. V was clipped by 6 bases and J by 7 bases; unmatched bases: 11. The CDR3 is made up of 13 amino acids. The CDR3 is CSVGAAGGVGYTF. The CDR3, as DNA: TGCAGCGTGGGCGCGGCAGGGGGTGTTGGCTACACCTTC. Together with reference TRBV29-1 and TRBJ1-2, the CDR3 gives the full variable domain: SAVISQKPSRDICQRGTSLTIQCQVDSQVTMMFWYRQQPGQSLTLIATANQGSEATYESGFVIDKFPISRPNLTFSTLTVSNMSPEDSSIYLCSVGAAGGVGYTFGSGTRLTVV.